The subject of this entry is one T cell receptor (beta chain). The table lists this clonotype with many counts. Its specific antigen is unknown. Per-base qualities were not stored, and no clone one base away is much larger. Hyperthyroidism patients were newly diagnosed, had a disease duration of under 2 months, and were aged 18 to 65 years. The study excluded patients with uncontrolled infections, other autoimmune diseases, pregnancy or lactation. Clinical symptoms, serum thyroxine and TRAb, thyroid ultrasound, and orbital computed tomography formed the basis for the diagnoses. For progressor patients, blood was drawn at the first diagnosis of hyperthyroidism, before any ophthalmopathy symptoms had appeared. PBMCs were isolated from about 9 ml of fresh peripheral blood by Ficoll-Paque density gradient centrifugation. Progressor patients were initially diagnosed with Graves' hyperthyroidism and developed ophthalmopathy during follow-up. Total RNA was extracted with Trizol reagent, and quality was checked on an Agilent 2100 Bioanalyzer.

Amplification of TCR beta CDR3 regions was carried out from RNA transcripts. A first-round RT-PCR of the TCR CDR3 used the HTBI primer set with the Qiagen OneStep RT-PCR kit. Libraries were constructed in a second round of multiplex PCR, after which size selection and purification were carried out. Libraries were sequenced paired-end with 100 bp reads on an Illumina HiSeq2000. In the paper's pipeline: SOAPnuke was used to process the raw data, removing reads that contained adapters or uncalled bases, had a mean Phred below 15, or lacked an exact match to the constant primer or identifier. COPE v1.2.5 was used to merge the high-quality paired reads, and each unique nucleotide sequence was defined as a clonotype. MiTCR v1.1 was used to align clonotypes to the IMGT TRBV, TRBD and TRBJ reference segments. Only V-J combinations with frequency above 0.0001, covering about 99% of repertoires, were analysed. A TCS score was defined as the ratio between F50 (clonal expansion) and ExV (chaos), using BLOSUM62-based TCRdist between CDR3 peptides within each V-J. Welch's t-statistics and random forest reduced roughly 500 V-J features to roughly 13, which were used in a naive Bayes classifier (R e1071). Through fastp at Q25 and MiXCR, TCRdb rebuilt clones from the public reads, retaining in-frame beta chains. For every CDR3 protein sequence, its rows merge into one entry that carries the most common genes and DNA. TCRdb, rather than the study authors, made the V and J calls. The sample table holds almost 600,000 distinct CDR3 sequences, of which approximately 15% were seen once. The ten largest clonotypes hold 5.5% to 7.5% of the sample.

This specimen comes from a study of T cells in Graves' hyperthyroidism and ophthalmopathy (dated 2019 in TCRdb). Describing the broader study: Peripheral blood samples were taken at the time of initial diagnosis, prior to any treatment. The roughly 100 discovery patients were randomly split 7:3 into training and test sets. Once sampling was done, hyperthyroidism patients were given methimazole at a starting dose of 30 mg daily, whereas ophthalmopathy patients were given high-dose intravenous methylprednisolone. Thyroid tissue and blood T-cell repertoires from about six Graves' hyperthyroidism patients were also compared in the study. An independent validation cohort of around 19 hyperthyroidism patients and about 15 patients who later progressed to ophthalmopathy tested prospective prediction of ophthalmopathy. To identify TCR V-J signatures that set the groups apart, the researchers used a discovery cohort of more than 95 patients, made up of some 41 with Graves' ophthalmopathy and approximately 57 with stable Graves' hyperthyroidism. The paper reports TCR Vbeta CDR3 sequencing of some 140 peripheral blood samples: around 41 ophthalmopathy, under 85 hyperthyroidism and around 17 progressor patients.

General conclusions and limits of the study: No statistical method was used to fix the sample size in advance, and group allocation was not hidden from the investigators. Blood samples also contained most of the expanded thyroid clonotypes (frequency above 0.001), which suggests that blood repertoires may reflect thyroid immune responses. In validation, the model predicted progression to ophthalmopathy a median of about 6 months before onset, with approximately 70% sensitivity and 72.22% specificity. In cross-validation, a model built on a 13 V-J signature told ophthalmopathy apart from stable hyperthyroidism with under 90% sensitivity and around 83% specificity, and in testing the same model reached 80%/75%.

CDR1 and CDR2, per the germline V gene (reference sequence), are DFQATT and SNEGSKA. V was cut back by 1 base and J by 3 bases, leaving a gap of 12 bases between them. The cysteine opens and the phenylalanine closes a CDR3 of 14 amino acids. Left in the record is the CDR3 DNA by itself, 42 bases read in frame from the first base. Here the chain combines TRBV20-1 and TRBJ1-1; TRBD1 is possibly the D segment (5 matching bases). The TCR sequence derives from a woman aged 30 to 39 with Graves' hyperthyroidism that later progressed to Graves' ophthalmopathy. The sample consisted of blood. The DNA is as follows: TGCAGTGCTAGAGCCTCGGGGGGAGACACTGAAGCTTTCTTT. Its protein reads: CSARASGGDTEAFF.